The clone carrying this TCR beta chain appeared many times. Its antigen is still unknown. These data originate in a study of T-cell reconstitution after alpha-beta-depleted transplantation in children. Trimming removed 5 bases at V and 6 bases at J, with 8 bases between. There are 12 residues in the CDR3. Germline V CDR1 and CDR2: SEHNR, FQNEAQ (reference sequence). Whole-study findings and limits: Recipient T cells and thymic progenitors that survived were the source of the high TCRbeta diversity seen at day 60 in some patients. Approximately two months post-transplant, alpha-beta T cells reportedly originated from several hundred expanded graft clones. A year had passed since transplant, and T-cell counts and diversity by then came mostly from newly produced T cells.

Preparation of the TCRbeta library involved a method that used unique molecular identifiers. TCRdb independently ran MiXCR on the PCR reads; one entry per CDR3 protein. Of some 220,000 distinct CDR3 sequences detected, approximately 11% appear once; the ten largest clones hold 28%. Material: PBMCs, obtained before TCRalphabeta/CD19-depleted stem cell transplant. This sequence was found in a child less than two years old with acute myeloid leukemia, due to receive a stem cell transplant. The chain combines TRBV7-9 with TRBJ2-1; no firm D call. In nucleotides, the CDR3 is TGTGCCAGCAGCGGACCCTCCAATGAGCAGTTCTTC. Amino acids: CASSGPSNEQFF.